The rows below give T cell receptor beta chains drawn from one sample of a study of T-cell memory formation after mild COVID-19. From the 5' RACE reads, TCRdb called clonotypes with MiXCR, one entry per CDR3 protein. Among 380,000 or so distinct CDR3 sequences listed, approximately 15% were seen once. The sequenced sample consisted of PBMCs or a T cell subset sorted from them (not recorded which). These receptors originate from a man between 18 and 35 years old who had mild COVID-19 (a few samples of this study predate the infection). Cell type and time point are not known. The CDR3 runs from the conserved cysteine through the conserved F or W. A D gene is named only where the DNA matches it firmly. For some rows the clone size is stated as once, few or many, or as a class when expanded; others skip it.

>few|TRBJ1-2|.|TRBV5-1
TGCGCCAGCAGCTTGGGGGTTCCGAGAGGCTATGGCTACACCTTC
CASSLGVPRGYGYTF
>.|TRBJ1-2|TRBD1|TRBV6-5
TGTGCCAGCAGGAGACAGGGGGTTGCTAACTATGGCTACACCTTC
CASRRQGVANYGYTF
>many|TRBJ2-7|.|TRBV5-1
TGCGCCAGCAGCTTGCGGACAGTCCACGAGCAGTACTTC
CASSLRTVHEQYF
>few|TRBJ2-2|.|TRBV15
TGTGCCACCAGCCCCCGGGTTAGCGACGCCGGGGAGCTGTTTTTT
CATSPRVSDAGELFF
>.|TRBJ1-2|TRBD1|TRBV6-5
TGTGCCAGCAACACAGGGGGATCGAATGGCTACACCTTC
CASNTGGSNGYTF
>many|TRBJ1-6|.|TRBV11-2
TGTGCCAGCAGCTTACAAGGGGGATCTTCACCCCTCCACTTT
CASSLQGGSSPLHF
>.|TRBJ2-5|.|TRBV4-3
TGCGCCAGCAGCCAAGATCGTCCCGGGTTTTACCAAGAGACCCAGTACTTC
CASSQDRPGFYQETQYF
>few|TRBJ1-5|.|TRBV19
TGTGCCAGTAGTATGGGGGGAGCAGGGGACGTGAGCAATCAGCGCCAGCATTTT
CASSMGGAGDVSNQRQHF
>.|TRBJ1-2|.|TRBV20-1
TGCAGTGCTGGAAGACAGGAGAGTAGCTACACCTTC
CSAGRQESSYTF
>.|TRBJ2-3|.|TRBV12-3/TRBV12-4
TGTGCCAGCAGTTCCCAAGGGTACTACACAGATACGCAGTATTTT
CASSSQGYYTDTQYF
>.|TRBJ2-7|.|TRBV20-1
TGCAGTGCTAGAGATAAGGCCAGGGACGAGCAGTACTTC
CSARDKARDEQYF
>.|TRBJ2-1|TRBD2|TRBV6-1
TGTGCCAGCAGCCCTCCGGGACTAGCGTACAATGAGCAGTTCTTC
CASSPPGLAYNEQFF
>few|TRBJ2-5|TRBD2|TRBV10-2
TGCGCCAGCAGTGAAGCGGGGGGGTTTGAGACCCAGTACTTC
CASSEAGGFETQYF
>.|TRBJ1-1|.|TRBV7-9
TGTGCCAGCAGCTTAGAGGGCCCCACTGAAGCTTTCTTT
CASSLEGPTEAFF
>few|TRBJ1-5|TRBD1|TRBV4-1
TGCGCCAGCAGCCGCGGGACAGGGCTAAATCAGCCCCAGCATTTT
CASSRGTGLNQPQHF
>few|TRBJ2-7|.|TRBV7-6
TGTGCCAGCTCCGACGGGGTTCAGGACGAGCAGTACTTC
CASSDGVQDEQYF
>.|TRBJ2-3|.|TRBV9
TGTGCCAGCAGCGCAACGGACAGACGGCGCACAGATACGCAGTATTTT
CASSATDRRRTDTQYF
>.|TRBJ2-2|.|TRBV12-3/TRBV12-4
TGTGCCACCCGGGTGCGAGTCGCCAGGAACACCGGGGAGCTGTTTTTT
CATRVRVARNTGELFF
>.|TRBJ2-3|.|TRBV5-1
TGCGCCAGCAGCCAGGCGGGCGGCGGAGATACGCAGTATTTT
CASSQAGGGDTQYF
>.|TRBJ2-2|.|TRBV7-6
TGTGCCAGCAGCTTTAGGGAACCCGGGGAGCTGTTTTTT
CASSFREPGELFF
>few|TRBJ2-2|TRBD2|TRBV4-1
TGCGCCAGCAGCCCAGAGGCGGGACTAGCGGCCGGGGAGCTGTTTTTT
CASSPEAGLAAGELFF
>.|TRBJ2-2|.|TRBV21-1
TGTGCCACACAAAAAAGCGACAGGGCCACCGGGGAGCTGTTTTTT
CATQKSDRATGELFF
>.|TRBJ2-5|.|TRBV5-1
TGCGCCAGCAGCCCCGGGGCGGAGGGGCAAGAGACCCAGTACTTC
CASSPGAEGQETQYF
>.|TRBJ1-2|.|TRBV6-2/TRBV6-3
TGTGCCAGCAGTTACTCGGGAGGCCGCTATGGCTACACCTTC
CASSYSGGRYGYTF
>.|TRBJ2-5|.|TRBV7-9
TGTGCCAGCAGCCCCACGCAACCTCTCGGGGCGGAGACCCAGTACTTC
CASSPTQPLGAETQYF
>many|TRBJ1-6|.|TRBV12-3/TRBV12-4
TGTGCCAGCAGCTTACAGTCCAGCTCCTATAATTCACCCCTCCACTTT
CASSLQSSSYNSPLHF
>.|TRBJ2-6|.|TRBV2
TGTGCCAGCAGTGAACAACTTGCAGGGGCCAACGTCCTGACTTTC
CASSEQLAGANVLTF
>many|TRBJ1-4|TRBD1|TRBV7-9
TGTGCCAGCAGCCCGGGACAGGGCAATGAAAAACTGTTTTTT
CASSPGQGNEKLFF
>few|TRBJ2-1|.|TRBV10-3
TGTGCCATCAGTGAGTCGAGGGTTGGACTATTAAATGAGCAGTTCTTC
CAISESRVGLLNEQFF
>.|TRBJ2-5|TRBD1|TRBV7-6
TGTGCCAGCAGCACTCAGACAGGGTACCAAGAGACCCAGTACTTC
CASSTQTGYQETQYF
>.|TRBJ1-5|.|TRBV18
TGTGCCAGCTCAAGCGCGGGGTTGAATCAGCCCCAGCATTTT
CASSSAGLNQPQHF
>few|TRBJ2-2|TRBD1|TRBV12-3/TRBV12-4
TGTGCCAGCAGTTTCCGGGGACAGGGAACTGGGGAGCTGTTTTTT
CASSFRGQGTGELFF
>many|TRBJ1-5|.|TRBV4-1
TGCGCCAGCAGCCAAACAGGGCATAGCAATCAGCCCCAGCATTTT
CASSQTGHSNQPQHF
>.|TRBJ2-5|.|TRBV12-3/TRBV12-4
TGTGCCAGCAGTATCGGACAGCGCCAGACCCAGTACTTC
CASSIGQRQTQYF
>few|TRBJ2-1|.|TRBV10-3
TGTGCCATCCACGGTGTAGACAATGAGCAGTTCTTC
CAIHGVDNEQFF
>few|TRBJ1-1|TRBD1|TRBV6-5
TGTGCCAGCGGTCACAGGGGGCTGTACACTGAAGCTTTCTTT
CASGHRGLYTEAFF
>.|TRBJ2-2|TRBD2|TRBV4-3
TGCGCCAGCAGCCAACTCCTAGCGGGGGGGGTCGGGGAGCTGTTTTTT
CASSQLLAGGVGELFF
>many|TRBJ1-2|TRBD1|TRBV5-6
TGTGCCAGCAGCTGGGGGACAGCGATTTACACCTTC
CASSWGTAIYTF
>many|TRBJ1-1|TRBD1|TRBV20-1
TGCAGTGCTAGATCGACAGGGGGCTACACTGAAGCTTTCTTT
CSARSTGGYTEAFF
>few|TRBJ2-2|.|TRBV12-3/TRBV12-4
TGTGCCAGCAGTCCGCCCGGGACTCTCGCGGCCACCGGGGAGCTGTTTTTT
CASSPPGTLAATGELFF
>.|TRBJ1-1|.|TRBV4-2
TGTGCCAGCAGCCAATTGGGGGAGGGGACCGCTTTCTTT
CASSQLGEGTAFF
>few|TRBJ2-7|.|TRBV5-4
TGTGCCAGCAGCGCCGACCAAAGCTACGAGCAGTACTTC
CASSADQSYEQYF
>many|TRBJ1-5|TRBD1|TRBV7-2
TGTGCCAGCAGCTTGGACAGGGCTAATCAGCCCCAGCATTTT
CASSLDRANQPQHF
>many|TRBJ2-5|.|TRBV7-9
TGTGCCAGCAGCTTATCGCCCAGGGGTGAGACCCAGTACTTC
CASSLSPRGETQYF
>few|TRBJ1-5|TRBD1|TRBV20-1
TGCAGTGCTAGAGATCTCGAGACAGGGTATTTCACGCGACAGCCCCAGCATTTT
CSARDLETGYFTRQPQHF